The 24 T cell receptor beta chains below come from one sample, sequenced in a study of response to subunit inactivated influenza vaccine. MiXCR, run by TCRdb on the RT-PCR reads, gives a single entry per CDR3 protein. Among a few hundred thousand distinct CDR3 sequences listed, around 11% were seen once. These data were likewise used in another study, on T cells expressing NK-cell markers. This second study says: TCR beta libraries carry UMIs added by 5'RACE template switching.

The sample consisted of PBMCs from blood, taken on the day of vaccination. The receptors were sampled from a man in his fifties who received an inactivated influenza vaccine.

The chain recombines TRBV5-1 with TRBJ1-1; weak D call: TRBD1 (5 bases). V lost 6 bases and J 3 bases, leaving 6 bases between the germline ends. The germline CDR1 and CDR2 sequences are SGHRS and YFSETQ. This CDR3 is 11 amino acids long. The CDR3 sequence is CASKTDTEAFF. DNA for the CDR3: TGCGCCAGCAAGACAGACACTGAAGCTTTCTTT.

This clonotype was detected only a few times. This chain uses TRBV12-3 or TRBV12-4 with TRBJ2-1; the D is unclear. The CDR3 extends over 14 amino acids. V dropped 4 bases and J dropped 5 bases, with 12 bases sitting between them. DNA of the CDR3: TGTGCCAGCAGTTCACTTTGGGGTAACAATGAGCAGTTCTTC. Translated: CASSSLWGNNEQFF.

This clonotype was seen a few times. The gene calls are TRBV9 and TRBJ2-5, with 10 bases identical to TRBD1. V lost 2 bases to trimming and J lost 5 bases; unmatched junction nucleotides: 6. Germline V gene lookup returns CDR1 SGDLS and CDR2 YYNGEE. This CDR3 is 15 amino acids long. The CDR3 nucleotides are TGTGCCAGCAGCGTCTCGACAGGGGGCGACGAGACCCAGTACTTC. It encodes CASSVSTGGDETQYF.

In nucleotides, the CDR3 is TGTGCCAGCAGCCTCAGACTAGCGGGAGTGGTAGATACGCAGTATTTT. This sequence encodes CASSLRLAGVVDTQYF. The chain has TRBV7-2 and TRBJ2-3; TRBD2 matches 12 bases. The CDR3 covers 16 residues. The germline V gene encodes CDR1 SGHTA and CDR2 FQGNSA. V was clipped by 5 bases and J by 5 bases; unmatched bases: 8. Complete variable domain (other parts from reference TRBV7-2 and TRBJ2-3): GAGVSQSPSNKVTEKGKDVELRCDPISGHTALYWYRQSLGQGLEFLIYFQGNSAPDKSGLPSDRFSAERTGGSVSTLTIQRTQQEDSAVYLCASSLRLAGVVDTQYFGPGTRLTVL.

The rearrangement uses TRBV28 and TRBJ2-7, with 11 positions matching TRBD1. The CDR3 covers 15 residues. Germline V gives CDR1 MDHEN, CDR2 SYDVKM. Trimming at V came to 8 bases and at J to 5 bases, leaving 11 bases not matched to a gene. CDR3 coding DNA: TGTGCCAGCTCAGACCCGGGACAGGGGGGCCACGAGCAGTACTTC. It codes for CASSDPGQGGHEQYF.

The chain carries TRBV28 and TRBJ2-7; 9 positions match TRBD1. Trimming removed 5 bases from V and 0 bases from J; junction bases left unmatched: 8. In germline, CDR1 is MDHEN, CDR2 SYDVKM. The CDR3 length is 16 residues. Here the CDR3 DNA reads TGTGCCAGCAGTCCCCCGGGACAGGGTCTCTCCTACGAGCAGTACTTC. Its translation: CASSPPGQGLSYEQYF.

This chain uses TRBV7-2 with TRBJ2-1, with 7 bases lining up with TRBD2. Trimming cost V 1 base and J 8 bases; bases outside gene matches: 11. The CDR3 has 16 amino acids. Germline assignment: CDR1 SGHTA and CDR2 FQGNSA. CDR3 region: CASSLDLAVLGDEQFF. The CDR3 bases are TGTGCCAGCAGCTTAGACCTAGCGGTCCTCGGGGATGAGCAGTTCTTC.

A few counts support this clonotype. The rearrangement uses TRBV5-1 and TRBJ2-5; a weak D match, TRBD1 (5 bases). The CDR3 is made up of 17 amino acids. The V and J ends lost 1 base and 2 bases respectively, with 18 bases between them. The germline gives CDR1 SGHRS, CDR2 YFSETQ. Written as DNA, the CDR3 is TGCGCCAGCAGCTTGAATCCACCGACAGCCATACAAGAGACCCAGTACTTC. Translating it yields CASSLNPPTAIQETQYF. The whole variable domain, remainder taken from reference TRBV5-1 and TRBJ2-5, is KAGVTQTPRYLIKTRGQQVTLSCSPISGHRSVSWYQQTPGQGLQFLFEYFSETQRNKGNFPGRFSGRQFSNSRSEMNVSTLELGDSALYLCASSLNPPTAIQETQYFGPGTRLLVL.

The chain combines TRBV20-1 with TRBJ2-7; D assignment may be TRBD1 or TRBD2 (5 bases each). This CDR3 spans 14 amino acids. Trimming left V 5 bases short and J 0 bases short, with 14 bases between. The germline V gene encodes CDR1 DFQATT and CDR2 SNEGSKA (reference sequence). The CDR3 DNA reads TGCAGTGCTCATCATGAGGGACCCTCCTACGAGCAGTACTTC. The encoded protein is CSAHHEGPSYEQYF.

The sample holds many counts of this clonotype. The chain combines TRBV7-9 with TRBJ2-1, with 8 bases identical to TRBD2. V lost 1 base and J lost 4; bases outside the gene matches: 6. This CDR3 is 16 amino acids long. Germline V gives CDR1 SEHNR, CDR2 FQNEAQ (reference sequence). CDR3: CASSLVGAGEYNEQFF. The CDR3 nucleotides are TGTGCCAGCAGCTTAGTCGGAGCGGGAGAGTACAATGAGCAGTTCTTC.

V and J are TRBV5-1 and TRBJ2-3, with a weak D call TRBD2 (6 bases). CDR3 size: 14 residues. Germline-derived CDR1 and CDR2 are SGHRS and YFSETQ. The V gene lost 0 bases and the J gene lost 5 bases, with 10 bases spanning the gap. CDR3 protein: CASSLADGRDTQYF. Written as DNA, the CDR3 is TGCGCCAGCAGCTTGGCCGACGGGAGAGATACGCAGTATTTT.

This chain connects TRBV20-1 to TRBJ2-3; 9 bases match TRBD1. J gave up 4 bases and V 6 bases, and 5 bases lay outside the gene matches. This CDR3 region has 13 residues. Germline values: CDR1 DFQATT, CDR2 SNEGSKA (reference sequence). The CDR3 sequence: CSAQRQGADTQYF. Written as DNA, the CDR3 is TGCAGTGCACAACGACAGGGGGCAGATACGCAGTATTTT.

The chain couples TRBV7-2 to TRBJ2-2, with 10 nucleotides matching TRBD1. Losses at the gene ends were 5 bases for V and 5 bases for J; bases not matched to a gene: 8. The germline V gene has CDR1 SGHTA and CDR2 FQGNSA. The CDR3 has 16 amino acids. The CDR3 spells CASSRHGQGGTGELFF. CDR3 nucleotide sequence: TGTGCCAGCAGCCGACACGGACAGGGGGGAACCGGGGAGCTGTTTTTT.

This clonotype came up once. A much larger clone differs from this one at a single base, so this may be a read error. V gene TRBV12-3 or TRBV12-4 combines with J gene TRBJ1-2; the D gene is possibly TRBD1 (5 bases). The CDR3 contains 12 residues. CDR3 coding DNA: TGTGCCAGCGGTTTAAGGGGAGGTGGCTACACCTTC. Amino acid sequence: CASGLRGGGYTF.

In its sample, this clonotype was seen a few times. The chain has TRBV7-2 and TRBJ2-3; TRBD2 agrees at 11 bases. Germline loops: CDR1 SGHTA, CDR2 FQGNSA. V shed 4 bases and J 2 bases; nucleotides not matched to a gene: 8. The CDR3 length is 17 residues. CDR3 nucleotides: TGTGCCAGCAGCTCCGTAGCGGGGGGGCCCCTCACAGATACGCAGTATTTT. Amino acids: CASSSVAGGPLTDTQYF.

The genes are TRBV7-9 and TRBJ2-3, with a tentative D call TRBD1 (6 bases). Germline CDR1 reads SEHNR; CDR2 reads FQNEAQ (reference sequence). V lost 6 bases and J 0 bases, leaving 10 bases between the germline ends. This CDR3 spans 14 amino acids. The CDR3 loop is CASRNRVSTDTQYF. Here the CDR3 DNA reads TGTGCCAGCAGGAACAGGGTTAGCACAGATACGCAGTATTTT.

This clonotype was seen ten or more times. CDR3 in amino acids: CASSQEAGLNEAFF. CDR3 sequence (DNA): TGCGCCAGCAGCCAAGAGGCAGGGCTCAATGAAGCTTTCTTT. The chain couples TRBV4-3 to TRBJ1-1, with D maybe TRBD1 (5 bases). The CDR3 is 14 residues long. The V end was cut by 0 bases, the J end by 7 bases, with 12 bases between. Germline V gene data show CDR1 as LGHNA and CDR2 as YSLEER.

CDR3: CASSRRGAENIQYF. CDR3 DNA: TGCGCCAGCAGCAGGAGAGGGGCGGAAAACATTCAGTACTTC. The V gene is TRBV5-1, the J gene TRBJ2-4; D is tentatively TRBD1 or TRBD2 (5 bases each). Germline CDR1 is SGHRS and CDR2 is YFSETQ. The CDR3 extends over 14 amino acids. The V end was cut by 4 bases, the J end by 5 bases, with 13 bases between.

This clonotype was found many times. The chain is built from TRBV7-3 and TRBJ2-1; no clear D gene. The V and J ends lost 2 bases and 8 bases respectively, with 10 bases between them. The CDR3 runs to 13 residues. Germline CDR1 and CDR2: SGHTA and FQGTGA. The CDR3 loop is CASSLSVRDEQFF. CDR3 in DNA: TGTGCCAGCAGCTTATCGGTAAGAGATGAGCAGTTCTTC.

The chain carries TRBV11-1 and TRBJ2-7; D may be TRBD1 (6 bases). This CDR3 spans 14 amino acids. The germline CDR1 and CDR2 sequences are SGHAT and FQDESV (reference sequence). V dropped 5 bases and J dropped 2 bases, with 13 bases sitting between them. The CDR3 nucleotides are TGTGCCAGCAGCGCCGCCAGGGGAACCTACGAGCAGTACTTC. Encoded protein: CASSAARGTYEQYF.

This clonotype was observed a few times. The CDR3, as DNA: TGCAGTGCTAGGGCTCCAGGGTCCACAGATACGCAGTATTTT. It translates to CSARAPGSTDTQYF. V and J are TRBV20-1 and TRBJ2-3; tentatively, D is TRBD1 (5 bases). CDR3 length: 14 residues. Germline CDR1 and CDR2: DFQATT and SNEGSKA (reference sequence). Trimming shortened V by 3 bases and J by 2 bases, and 12 bases separated the two germline ends.

The chain combines TRBV7-2 with TRBJ1-1; D perhaps matches TRBD1 (5 bases). Germline V CDR1 and CDR2: SGHTA, FQGNSA. CDR3 length: 14 amino acids. V lost 2 bases, J lost 4 bases, and 11 bases lay in between. CDR3 sequence reads: CASSLQGARTEAFF. The CDR3 DNA reads as TGTGCCAGCAGCTTACAGGGAGCTCGCACTGAAGCTTTCTTT. Full variable domain (missing parts from reference TRBV7-2 and TRBJ1-1): GAGVSQSPSNKVTEKGKDVELRCDPISGHTALYWYRQSLGQGLEFLIYFQGNSAPDKSGLPSDRFSAERTGGSVSTLTIQRTQQEDSAVYLCASSLQGARTEAFFGQGTRLTVV.

In this sample, this clonotype turned up many times. V is TRBV12-3 or TRBV12-4 and J is TRBJ1-5; no firm D call. Trimming cost V 1 base and J 0 bases, with 10 bases left between them. The CDR3 consists of 16 residues. The CDR3 region has the DNA TGTGCCAGCAGTTTAGGGGTGGGGAATAGCAATCAGCCCCAGCATTTT. It codes for CASSLGVGNSNQPQHF.

This sequence joins TRBV20-1 and TRBJ2-4, with D possibly matching TRBD1 (6 bases). This CDR3 comprises 15 residues. Deletions cut 6 bases from V and 9 bases from J, with 24 bases between. The V gene's germline CDR1 is DFQATT and CDR2 SNEGSKA (reference sequence). CDR3 in amino acids: CSAKQGLRGLGIQYF. DNA for the CDR3: TGCAGTGCAAAACAGGGTCTAAGGGGCCTAGGCATTCAGTACTTC.